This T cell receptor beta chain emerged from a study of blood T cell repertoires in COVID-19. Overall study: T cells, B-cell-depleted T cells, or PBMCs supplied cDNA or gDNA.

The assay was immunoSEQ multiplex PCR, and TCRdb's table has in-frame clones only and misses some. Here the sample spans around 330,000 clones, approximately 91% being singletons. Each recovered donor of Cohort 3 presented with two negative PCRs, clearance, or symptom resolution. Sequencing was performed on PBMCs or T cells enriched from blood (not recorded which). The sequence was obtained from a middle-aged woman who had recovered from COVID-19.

Written as DNA, the CDR3 is TGTGCCAGCAGTCCCGGGACACTTAGCAATCAGCCCCAGCATTTT. This codes for CASSPGTLSNQPQHF. This rearrangement joins TRBV28 to TRBJ1-5, with TRBD1 as a possible D gene (6 bases). Trimming took 5 bases from V and 0 from J, leaving 11 bases between them. CDR1 is MDHEN and CDR2 is SYDVKM in the germline V gene. The CDR3 has 15 residues.